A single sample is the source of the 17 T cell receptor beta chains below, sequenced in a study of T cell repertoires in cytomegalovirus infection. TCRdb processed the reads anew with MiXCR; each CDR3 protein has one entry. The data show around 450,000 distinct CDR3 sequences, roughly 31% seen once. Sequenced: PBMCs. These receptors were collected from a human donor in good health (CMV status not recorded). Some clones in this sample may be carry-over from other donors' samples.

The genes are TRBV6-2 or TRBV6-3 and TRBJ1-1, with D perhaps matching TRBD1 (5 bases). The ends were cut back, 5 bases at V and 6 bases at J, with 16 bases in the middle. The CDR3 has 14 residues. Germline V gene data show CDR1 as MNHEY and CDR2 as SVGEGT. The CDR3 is CASSHRGGDAEAFF. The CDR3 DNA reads TGTGCCAGCAGTCACCGGGGCGGAGACGCTGAAGCTTTCTTT.

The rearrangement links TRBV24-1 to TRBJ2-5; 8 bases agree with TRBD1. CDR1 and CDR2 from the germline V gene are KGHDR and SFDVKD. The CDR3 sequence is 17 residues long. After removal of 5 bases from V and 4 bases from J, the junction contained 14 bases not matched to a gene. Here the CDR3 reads CATSAGTGRPPRETQYF. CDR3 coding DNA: TGTGCCACCAGTGCGGGGACAGGACGCCCCCCGAGAGAGACCCAGTACTTC.

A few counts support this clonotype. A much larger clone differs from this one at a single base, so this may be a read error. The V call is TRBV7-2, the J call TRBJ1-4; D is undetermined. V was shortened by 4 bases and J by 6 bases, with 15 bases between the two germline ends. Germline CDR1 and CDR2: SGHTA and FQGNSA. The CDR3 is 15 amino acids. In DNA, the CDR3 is TGTGCCAGCAGCTGGGCAAGGGCGCTTGATGAAAAACTGTTTTTT. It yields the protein CASSWARALDEKLFF. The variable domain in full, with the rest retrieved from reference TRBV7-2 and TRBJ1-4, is GAGVSQSPSNKVTEKGKDVELRCDPISGHTALYWYRQSLGQGLEFLIYFQGNSAPDKSGLPSDRFSAERTGGSVSTLTIQRTQQEDSAVYLCASSWARALDEKLFFGSGTQLSVL.

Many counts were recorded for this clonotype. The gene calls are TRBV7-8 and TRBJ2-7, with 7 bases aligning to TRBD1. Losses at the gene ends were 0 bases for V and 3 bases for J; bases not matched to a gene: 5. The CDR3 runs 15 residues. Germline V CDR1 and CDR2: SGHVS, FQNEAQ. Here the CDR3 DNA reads TGTGCCAGCAGCTTAGCAGGCCAGGGGGACTACGAGCAGTACTTC. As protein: CASSLAGQGDYEQYF.

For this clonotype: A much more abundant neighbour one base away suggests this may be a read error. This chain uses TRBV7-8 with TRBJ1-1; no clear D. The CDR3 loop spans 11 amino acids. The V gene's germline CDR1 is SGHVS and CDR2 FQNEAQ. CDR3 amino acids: CATSEQKEAFF. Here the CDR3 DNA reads TGTGCCACCAGCGAACAAAAGGAAGCTTTCTTT.

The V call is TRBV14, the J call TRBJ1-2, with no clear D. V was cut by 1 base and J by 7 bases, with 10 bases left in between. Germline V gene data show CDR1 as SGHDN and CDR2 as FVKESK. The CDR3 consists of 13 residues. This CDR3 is CASSQVGFGGYTF. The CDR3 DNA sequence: TGTGCCAGCAGCCAAGTTGGGTTCGGTGGCTACACCTTC.

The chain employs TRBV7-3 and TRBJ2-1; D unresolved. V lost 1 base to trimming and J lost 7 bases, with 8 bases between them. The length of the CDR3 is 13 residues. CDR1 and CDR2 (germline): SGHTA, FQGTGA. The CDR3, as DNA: TGTGCCAGCAGCTTAAGTTCGAGGAATGAGCAGTTCTTC. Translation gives CASSLSSRNEQFF.

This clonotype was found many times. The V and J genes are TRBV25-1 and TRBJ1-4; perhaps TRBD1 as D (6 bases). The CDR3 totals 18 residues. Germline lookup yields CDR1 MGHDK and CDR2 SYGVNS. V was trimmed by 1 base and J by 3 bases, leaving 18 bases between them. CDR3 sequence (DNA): TGTGCCAGCAGTGAATTTATTTACAAGGGGGTGCCTAATGAAAAACTGTTTTTT. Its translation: CASSEFIYKGVPNEKLFF.

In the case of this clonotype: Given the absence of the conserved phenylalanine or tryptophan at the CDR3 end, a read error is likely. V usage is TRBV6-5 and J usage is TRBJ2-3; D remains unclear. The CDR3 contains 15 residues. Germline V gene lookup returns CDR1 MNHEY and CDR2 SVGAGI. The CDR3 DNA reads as TGTGCCAGCAGTTATATTGCGGACGGCACAGAGACGCAGTATTTG. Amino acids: CASSYIADGTETQYL.

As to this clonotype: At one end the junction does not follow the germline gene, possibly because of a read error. The CDR3: CASSQPVDSHQPQHF. The CDR3 region has the DNA TGTGCCAGCAGTCAACCCGTTGATAGCCATCAGCCCCAGCATTTT. The rearrangement joins TRBV12-3 or TRBV12-4 to TRBJ1-5; D uncertain. CDR3 size: 15 residues.

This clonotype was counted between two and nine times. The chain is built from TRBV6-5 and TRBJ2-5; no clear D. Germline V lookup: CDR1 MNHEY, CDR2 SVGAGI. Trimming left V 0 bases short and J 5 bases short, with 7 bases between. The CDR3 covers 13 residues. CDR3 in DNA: TGTGCCAGCAGTTACTCCAATGTGGAGACCCAGTACTTC. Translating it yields CASSYSNVETQYF.

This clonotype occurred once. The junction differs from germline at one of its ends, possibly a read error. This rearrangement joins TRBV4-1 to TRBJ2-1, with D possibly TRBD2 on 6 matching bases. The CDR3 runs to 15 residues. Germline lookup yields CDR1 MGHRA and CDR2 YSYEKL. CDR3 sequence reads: CASSQHGSSYDEQFF. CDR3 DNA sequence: TGCGCCAGCAGCCAACACGGGAGCTCCTACGATGAGCAGTTCTTC.

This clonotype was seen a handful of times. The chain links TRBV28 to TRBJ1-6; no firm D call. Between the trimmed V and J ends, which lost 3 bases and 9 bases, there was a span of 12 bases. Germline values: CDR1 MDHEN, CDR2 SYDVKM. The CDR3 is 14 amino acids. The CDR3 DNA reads TGTGCCAGCAGTTTGACTATTATTACTTCACCCCTCCACTTT. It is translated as CASSLTIITSPLHF.

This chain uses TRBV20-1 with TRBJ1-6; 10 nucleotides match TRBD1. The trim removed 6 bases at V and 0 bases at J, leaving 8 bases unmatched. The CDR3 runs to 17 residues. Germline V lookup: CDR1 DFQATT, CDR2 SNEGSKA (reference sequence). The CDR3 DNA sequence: TGCAGTGCCAGGGACAGGGGCGATAACTCCTATAATTCACCCCTCCACTTT. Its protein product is CSARDRGDNSYNSPLHF.

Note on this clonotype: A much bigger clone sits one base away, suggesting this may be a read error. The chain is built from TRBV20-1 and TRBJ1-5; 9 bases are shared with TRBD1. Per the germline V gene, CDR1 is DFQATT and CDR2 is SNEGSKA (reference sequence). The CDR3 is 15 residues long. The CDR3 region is CSASRQGEGNQPQPF. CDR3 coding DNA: TGCAGTGCTAGCAGACAGGGGGAAGGCAATCAGCCCCAGCCTTTT.

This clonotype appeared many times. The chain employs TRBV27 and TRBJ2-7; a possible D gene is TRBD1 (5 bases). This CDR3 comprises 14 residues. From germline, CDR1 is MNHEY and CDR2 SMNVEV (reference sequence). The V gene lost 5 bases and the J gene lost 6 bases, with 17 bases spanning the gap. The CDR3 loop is CASSPPTARFEQYF. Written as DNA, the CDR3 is TGTGCCAGCAGTCCCCCGACAGCACGATTCGAGCAGTACTTC.

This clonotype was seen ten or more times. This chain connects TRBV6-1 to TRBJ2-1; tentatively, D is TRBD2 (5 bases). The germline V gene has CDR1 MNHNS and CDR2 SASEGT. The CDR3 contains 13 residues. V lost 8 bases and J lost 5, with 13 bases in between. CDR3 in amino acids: CASLSGRDNEQFF. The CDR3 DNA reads TGTGCCAGCCTTTCGGGGAGAGACAATGAGCAGTTCTTC.